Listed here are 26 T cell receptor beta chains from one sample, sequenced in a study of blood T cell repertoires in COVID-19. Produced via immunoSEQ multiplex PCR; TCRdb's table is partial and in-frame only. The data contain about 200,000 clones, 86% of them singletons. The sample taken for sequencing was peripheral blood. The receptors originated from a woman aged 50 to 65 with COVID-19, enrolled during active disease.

The CDR3 spells CASSRGGQVNSPLHF. The CDR3 nucleotides are TGTGCCAGCAGTCGTGGGGGACAGGTTAATTCACCCCTCCACTTT. The chain couples TRBV7-2 to TRBJ1-6; 8 bases are shared with TRBD1. Trimming removed 6 bases from V and 6 bases from J; junction bases left unmatched: 7. CDR1 and CDR2 (germline): SGHTA, FQGNSA. The CDR3 totals 15 residues.

Here the CDR3 DNA reads TGTGCCAGCAGCCCACAGGGTGACTATGGCTACACCTTC. This translates into CASSPQGDYGYTF. The chain recombines TRBV6-1 with TRBJ1-2; D perhaps matches TRBD1 (6 bases). Trimming shortened V by 6 bases and J by 3 bases, and 11 bases separated the two germline ends. CDR3 size: 13 residues. CDR1 and CDR2 (germline): MNHNS, SASEGT.

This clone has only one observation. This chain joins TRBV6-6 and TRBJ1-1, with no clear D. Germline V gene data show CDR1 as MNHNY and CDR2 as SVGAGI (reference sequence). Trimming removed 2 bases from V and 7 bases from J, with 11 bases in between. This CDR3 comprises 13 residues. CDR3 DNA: TGTGCCAGCAGTTACGAACCCGCAGGTGAAGCTTTCTTT. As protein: CASSYEPAGEAFF.

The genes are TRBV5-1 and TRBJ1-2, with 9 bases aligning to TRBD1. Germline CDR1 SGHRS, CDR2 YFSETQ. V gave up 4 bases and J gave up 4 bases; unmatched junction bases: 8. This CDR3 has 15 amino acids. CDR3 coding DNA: TGCGCCAGCAGCCGGGGACAGGGTTTCGTCTATGGCTACACCTTC. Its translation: CASSRGQGFVYGYTF.

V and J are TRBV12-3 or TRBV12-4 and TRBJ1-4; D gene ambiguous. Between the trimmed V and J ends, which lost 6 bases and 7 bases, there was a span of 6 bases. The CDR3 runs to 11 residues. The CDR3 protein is CASRLSEKLFF. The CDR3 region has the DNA TGTGCCAGCAGACTGAGTGAAAAACTGTTTTTT.

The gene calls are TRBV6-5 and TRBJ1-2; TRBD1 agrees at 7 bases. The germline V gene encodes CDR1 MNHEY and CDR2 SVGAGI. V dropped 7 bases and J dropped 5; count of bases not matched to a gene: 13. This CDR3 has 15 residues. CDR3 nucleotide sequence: TGTGCCAGCACCCCCGGGGCAGGGGGGCGATATGGCTACACCTTC. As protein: CASTPGAGGRYGYTF.

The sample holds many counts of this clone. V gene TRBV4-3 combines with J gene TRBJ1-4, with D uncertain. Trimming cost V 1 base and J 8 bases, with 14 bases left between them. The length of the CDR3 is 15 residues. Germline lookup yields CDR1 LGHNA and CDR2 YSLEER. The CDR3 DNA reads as TGCGCCAGCAGCCAAGTAGGTTCCGGAGGAGAAAAACTGTTTTTT. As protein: CASSQVGSGGEKLFF.

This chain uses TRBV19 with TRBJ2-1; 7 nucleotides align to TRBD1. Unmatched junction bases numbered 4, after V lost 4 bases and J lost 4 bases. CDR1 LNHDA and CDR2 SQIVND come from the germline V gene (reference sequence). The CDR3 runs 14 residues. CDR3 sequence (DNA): TGTGCCAGTAGTACCGCGACAGGGTACAATGAGCAGTTCTTC. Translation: CASSTATGYNEQFF.

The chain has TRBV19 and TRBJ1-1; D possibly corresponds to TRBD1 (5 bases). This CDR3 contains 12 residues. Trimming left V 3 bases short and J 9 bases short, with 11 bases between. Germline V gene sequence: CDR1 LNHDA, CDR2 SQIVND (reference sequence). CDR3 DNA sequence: TGTGCCAGTAGTATGGGACTTTACAAAGCTTTCTTT. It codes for CASSMGLYKAFF.

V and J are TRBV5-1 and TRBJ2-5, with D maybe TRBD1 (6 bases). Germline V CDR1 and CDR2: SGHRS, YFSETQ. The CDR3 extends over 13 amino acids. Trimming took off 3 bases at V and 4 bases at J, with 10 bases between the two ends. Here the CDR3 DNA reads TGCGCCAGCAGCTCACAGGGAACAGAGACCCAGTACTTC. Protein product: CASSSQGTETQYF.

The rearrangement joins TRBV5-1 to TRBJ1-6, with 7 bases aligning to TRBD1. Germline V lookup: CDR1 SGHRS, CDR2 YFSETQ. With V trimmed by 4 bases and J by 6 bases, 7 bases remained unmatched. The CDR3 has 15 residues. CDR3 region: CASSPGTASNSPLHF. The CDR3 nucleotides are TGCGCCAGCAGCCCCGGGACAGCTAGTAATTCACCCCTCCACTTT.

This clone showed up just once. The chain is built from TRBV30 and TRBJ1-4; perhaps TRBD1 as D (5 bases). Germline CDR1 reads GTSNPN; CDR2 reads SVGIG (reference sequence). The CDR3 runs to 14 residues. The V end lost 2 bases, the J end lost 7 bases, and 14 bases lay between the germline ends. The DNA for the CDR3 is TGTGCCTGGAGTCTAGGCGGGGGTTCTGAAAAACTGTTTTTT. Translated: CAWSLGGGSEKLFF.

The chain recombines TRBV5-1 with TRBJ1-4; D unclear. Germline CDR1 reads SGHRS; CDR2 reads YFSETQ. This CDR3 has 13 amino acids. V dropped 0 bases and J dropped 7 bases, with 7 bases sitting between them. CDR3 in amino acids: CASSLDSPEKLFF. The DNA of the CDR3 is TGCGCCAGCAGCTTGGACAGCCCTGAAAAACTGTTTTTT.

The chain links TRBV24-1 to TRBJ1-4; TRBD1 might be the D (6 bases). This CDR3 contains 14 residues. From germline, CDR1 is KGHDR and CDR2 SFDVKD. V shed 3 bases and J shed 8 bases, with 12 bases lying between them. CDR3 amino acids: CATSDTDGQEKLFF. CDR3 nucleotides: TGTGCCACCAGTGATACCGACGGACAGGAAAAACTGTTTTTT.

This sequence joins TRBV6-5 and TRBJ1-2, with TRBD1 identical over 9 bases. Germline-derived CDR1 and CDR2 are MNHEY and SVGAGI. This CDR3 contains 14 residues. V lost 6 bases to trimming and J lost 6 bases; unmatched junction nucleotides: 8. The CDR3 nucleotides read TGTGCCAGCAGAAGAACAGGGGGCAGTCATGGCTACACCTTC. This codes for CASRRTGGSHGYTF.

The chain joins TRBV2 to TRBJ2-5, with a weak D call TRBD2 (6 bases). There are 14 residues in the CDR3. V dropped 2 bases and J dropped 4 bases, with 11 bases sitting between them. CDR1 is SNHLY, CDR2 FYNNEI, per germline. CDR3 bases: TGTGCCAGCAGTGAAAGGCGGGGTCGAGAGACCCAGTACTTC. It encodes CASSERRGRETQYF.

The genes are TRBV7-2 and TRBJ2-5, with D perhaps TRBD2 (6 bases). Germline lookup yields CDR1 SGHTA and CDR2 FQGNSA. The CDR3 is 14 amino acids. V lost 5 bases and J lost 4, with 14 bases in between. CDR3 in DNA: TGTGCCAGCAGCGCCTCAGCGGGTCGAGAGACCCAGTACTTC. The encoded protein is CASSASAGRETQYF.

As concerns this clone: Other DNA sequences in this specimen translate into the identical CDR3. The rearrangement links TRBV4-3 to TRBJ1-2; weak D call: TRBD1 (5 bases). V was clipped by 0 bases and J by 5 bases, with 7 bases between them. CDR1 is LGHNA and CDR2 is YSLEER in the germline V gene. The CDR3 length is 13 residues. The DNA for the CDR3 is TGCGCCAGCAGCCAAGATAGGGGTTATGGCTACACCTTC. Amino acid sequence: CASSQDRGYGYTF.

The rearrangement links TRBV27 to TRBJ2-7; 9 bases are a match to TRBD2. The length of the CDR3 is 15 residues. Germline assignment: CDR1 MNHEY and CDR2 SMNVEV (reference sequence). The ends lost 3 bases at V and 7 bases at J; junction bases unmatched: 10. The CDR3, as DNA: TGTGCCAGCAGTTTGCGGGAGGGGGCGCTGGGGGAGCAGTACTTC. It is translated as CASSLREGALGEQYF.

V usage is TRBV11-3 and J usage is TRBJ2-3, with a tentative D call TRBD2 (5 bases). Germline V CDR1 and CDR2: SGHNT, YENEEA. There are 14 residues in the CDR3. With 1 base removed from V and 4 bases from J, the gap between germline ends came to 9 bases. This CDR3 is CASSLGPRADTQYF. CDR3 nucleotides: TGTGCCAGCAGCTTAGGACCGAGGGCAGATACGCAGTATTTT.

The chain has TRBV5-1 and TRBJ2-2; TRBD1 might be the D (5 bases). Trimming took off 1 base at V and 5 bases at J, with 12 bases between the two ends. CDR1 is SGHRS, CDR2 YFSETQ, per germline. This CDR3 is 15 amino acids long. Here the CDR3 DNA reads TGCGCCAGCAGCTTGAAGGGGTCGGTAACCGGGGAGCTGTTTTTT. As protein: CASSLKGSVTGELFF. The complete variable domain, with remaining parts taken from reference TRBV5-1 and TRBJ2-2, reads KAGVTQTPRYLIKTRGQQVTLSCSPISGHRSVSWYQQTPGQGLQFLFEYFSETQRNKGNFPGRFSGRQFSNSRSEMNVSTLELGDSALYLCASSLKGSVTGELFFGEGSRLTVL.

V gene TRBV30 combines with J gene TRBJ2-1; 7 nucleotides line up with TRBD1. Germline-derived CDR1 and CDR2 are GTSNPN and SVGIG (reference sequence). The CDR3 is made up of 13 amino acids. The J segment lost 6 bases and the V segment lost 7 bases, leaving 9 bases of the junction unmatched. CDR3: CASKGTGVNEQFF. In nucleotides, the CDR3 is TGTGCCTCTAAGGGAACAGGGGTCAATGAGCAGTTCTTC.

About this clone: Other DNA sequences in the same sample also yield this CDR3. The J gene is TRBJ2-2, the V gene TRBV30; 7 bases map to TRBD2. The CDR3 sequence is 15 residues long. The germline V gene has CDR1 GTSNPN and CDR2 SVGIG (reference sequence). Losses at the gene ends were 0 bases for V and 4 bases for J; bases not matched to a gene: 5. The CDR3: CAWSVRGVGTGELFF. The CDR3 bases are TGTGCCTGGAGTGTACGGGGGGTCGGCACCGGGGAGCTGTTTTTT. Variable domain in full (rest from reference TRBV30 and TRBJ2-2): SQTIHQWPATLVQPVGSPLSLECTVEGTSNPNLYWYRQAAGRGLQLLFYSVGIGQISSEVPQNLSASRPQDRQFILSSKKLLLSDSGFYLCAWSVRGVGTGELFFGEGSRLTVL.

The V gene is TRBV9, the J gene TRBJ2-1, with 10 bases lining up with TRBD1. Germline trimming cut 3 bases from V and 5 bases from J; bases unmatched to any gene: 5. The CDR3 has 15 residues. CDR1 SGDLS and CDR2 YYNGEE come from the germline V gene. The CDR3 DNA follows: TGTGCCAGCAGCGCGACAGGGGGCGATAACAATGAGCAGTTCTTC. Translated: CASSATGGDNNEQFF.

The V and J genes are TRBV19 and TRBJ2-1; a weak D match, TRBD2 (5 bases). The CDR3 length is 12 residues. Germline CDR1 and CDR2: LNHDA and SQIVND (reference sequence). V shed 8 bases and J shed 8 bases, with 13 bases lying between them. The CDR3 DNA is TGTGCCAGTGGCCGGACTGTGGATGAGCAGTTCTTC. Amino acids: CASGRTVDEQFF.

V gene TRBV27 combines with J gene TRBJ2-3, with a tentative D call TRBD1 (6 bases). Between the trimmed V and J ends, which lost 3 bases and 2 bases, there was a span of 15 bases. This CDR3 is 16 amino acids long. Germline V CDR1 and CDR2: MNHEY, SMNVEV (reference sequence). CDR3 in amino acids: CASSFWGQSFTDTQYF. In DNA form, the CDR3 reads TGTGCCAGCAGTTTTTGGGGGCAATCATTCACAGATACGCAGTATTTT.